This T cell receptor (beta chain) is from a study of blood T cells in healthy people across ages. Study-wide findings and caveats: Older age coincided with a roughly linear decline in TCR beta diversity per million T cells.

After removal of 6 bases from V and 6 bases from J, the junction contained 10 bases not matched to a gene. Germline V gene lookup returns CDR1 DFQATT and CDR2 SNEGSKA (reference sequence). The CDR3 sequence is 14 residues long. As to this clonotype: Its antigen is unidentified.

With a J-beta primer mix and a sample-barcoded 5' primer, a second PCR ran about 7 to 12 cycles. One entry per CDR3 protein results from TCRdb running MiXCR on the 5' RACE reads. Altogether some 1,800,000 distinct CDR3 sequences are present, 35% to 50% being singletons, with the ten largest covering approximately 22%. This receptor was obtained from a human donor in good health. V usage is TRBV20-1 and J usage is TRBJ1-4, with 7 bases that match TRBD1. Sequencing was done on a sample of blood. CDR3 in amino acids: CSAAEGAIDEKLFF. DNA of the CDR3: TGCAGTGCCGCCGAGGGGGCTATCGATGAAAAACTGTTTTTT.